This record looks at one T cell receptor (beta chain) sequence and its context. The entry originates in a study of blood T cell repertoires in COVID-19. The wider study: Acute-phase and convalescent COVID-19 samples originated in the United States, Italy and Spain. The analysed material was cDNA or gDNA that came from T cells, B-cell-depleted T cells, or PBMCs.

Under the authors' procedure: Using reference gene primer amplification, nucleated cell counts were estimated. Method: immunoSEQ multiplex PCR; TCRdb's copy keeps in-frame clones and lacks some. That table is the source of V, J and clone size, and D and trimming were worked out from the DNA. Seen here are more than 65,000 clones, over 70% observed once, and the top ten hold approximately 15%. CDR1 and CDR2 from the germline V gene are KGHSH and LQKENI. The CDR3 runs to 13 residues. V was clipped by 2 bases and J by 9 bases, with 14 bases between them. V gene TRBV18 combines with J gene TRBJ2-7, with D unresolved. The sequenced sample consisted of peripheral blood. The receptor was derived from a man in his 60s with acute or convalescent COVID-19. As DNA, the CDR3 is TGTGCCAGCTCACCAGGTACGGCCGAGGCGCAGTACTTC. Protein sequence: CASSPGTAEAQYF.